This entry lists 5 T cell receptor beta chains sequenced from one sample in a study of T cells in Graves' hyperthyroidism and ophthalmopathy (dated by TCRdb to between 2017 and 2020). To prepare the library, multiplex PCR was applied. TCRdb shows the sequencer as Illumina HiSeq 2000. TCR beta CDR3 regions were amplified from RNA transcripts. A first-round RT-PCR of the TCR CDR3 used the HTBI primer set with the Qiagen OneStep RT-PCR kit. The public sequencing data were trimmed at Q25 with fastp and processed into clonotypes with MiXCR by TCRdb, which kept only in-frame beta chains. Identical CDR3 proteins give one entry, which carries the most common genes and DNA. The sample profile shows under 400,000 distinct CDR3 sequences; approximately 15% of them were found once. 11% of the sample goes to the ten largest clones. Sequencing used blood. The receptors originated from a woman aged 60-75 years with Graves' hyperthyroidism.

This clonotype was found many times. The J gene is TRBJ1-2, the V gene TRBV29-1; 7 nucleotides line up with TRBD1. The trim removed 4 bases at V and 8 bases at J, leaving 4 bases unmatched. The germline V gene has CDR1 SQVTM and CDR2 ANQGSEA. This CDR3 is 11 amino acids long. CDR3 protein: CSVGTGGGYTF. In DNA, the CDR3 is TGCAGCGTTGGGACAGGAGGAGGCTACACCTTC. The variable domain in full, with the rest retrieved from reference TRBV29-1 and TRBJ1-2, is SAVISQKPSRDICQRGTSLTIQCQVDSQVTMMFWYRQQPGQSLTLIATANQGSEATYESGFVIDKFPISRPNLTFSTLTVSNMSPEDSSIYLCSVGTGGGYTFGSGTRLTVV.

Many counts were recorded for this clonotype. The J gene is TRBJ2-3, the V gene TRBV2; 10 bases map to TRBD1. The V and J ends lost 4 bases and 6 bases, in that order; junction bases with no gene match: 4. The CDR3 runs to 14 residues. CDR1 is SNHLY and CDR2 is FYNNEI in the germline V gene. CDR3 region: CASSGGQGSDTQYF. Here the CDR3 DNA reads TGTGCCAGCAGTGGGGGACAGGGGTCGGATACGCAGTATTTT.

V is TRBV19 and J is TRBJ1-6; TRBD1 might be the D (6 bases). CDR1 is LNHDA and CDR2 is SQIVND in the germline V gene (reference sequence). The V end was cut by 3 bases, the J end by 7 bases, with 13 bases between. The CDR3 has 15 amino acids. CDR3 coding DNA: TGTGCCAGTAGTATCCAGGGGCCGCGGAATTCACCCCTCCACTTT. Amino acid sequence: CASSIQGPRNSPLHF.

J is TRBJ2-7 and V is TRBV29-1; 15 bases fit TRBD2. CDR3 size: 16 residues. Germline V gene lookup returns CDR1 SQVTM and CDR2 ANQGSEA. J was trimmed by 5 bases and V by 1 base; bases with no gene match: 6. As DNA, the CDR3 is TGCAGCGTTGAAGGCGGGACTAGCGGGAGGATACACGAGCAGTACTTC. This gives the protein CSVEGGTSGRIHEQYF.

This clonotype came up a few times. The chain recombines TRBV7-9 with TRBJ2-3, with D unresolved. The germline V and J ends were trimmed by 5 bases and 2 bases, with 11 bases remaining between them. The CDR3 loop spans 14 amino acids. In germline, CDR1 is SEHNR, CDR2 FQNEAQ (reference sequence). CDR3: CASSLLSHTDTQYF. The CDR3 region has the DNA TGTGCCAGCAGCCTCCTGAGCCACACAGATACGCAGTATTTT.